The 7 T cell receptor beta chains below come from one sample, sequenced in a study of T cells in Graves' hyperthyroidism and ophthalmopathy (dated by TCRdb to between 2018 and 2020). Libraries were prepared through multiplex PCR. The listed sequencing device is Illumina HiSeq 2000. TCR beta CDR3 regions were amplified from RNA transcripts. A first-round RT-PCR of the TCR CDR3 used the HTBI primer set with the Qiagen OneStep RT-PCR kit. TCRdb redid the processing of the public reads, applying fastp at Q25 and MiXCR, and retained in-frame beta chains. Merged by CDR3 protein, the rows form single entries marked with the most common genes and DNA. The sample yields around 340,000 distinct CDR3 sequences; approximately 22% were counted once. About 50% of the sample is taken by the ten largest. Sequencing was performed on blood. Receptors originate from a woman between 50 and 59 years old with Graves' hyperthyroidism.

The sample holds many counts of this clonotype. The V call is TRBV6-1, the J call TRBJ1-6; 8 positions match TRBD1. The CDR3 has 13 amino acids. V shed 6 bases, J shed 10 bases, and the junction held 5 bases outside the gene matches. Per the germline V gene, CDR1 is MNHNS and CDR2 is SASEGT. The CDR3 coding sequence is TGTGCCAGCAGAGCGACAGGGGCCTCACCCCTCCACTTT. Residues: CASRATGASPLHF.

At least ten counts were recorded for this clonotype. The DNA for the CDR3 is TGTGCCAGCAGTGTCGGGACAGCCCAAGAGACCCAGTACTTC. Encoded protein: CASSVGTAQETQYF. The V call is TRBV12-3 or TRBV12-4, the J call TRBJ2-5; 7 nucleotides match TRBD1. This CDR3 is 14 amino acids long. J was trimmed by 1 base and V by 5 bases; bases with no gene match: 4.

The chain is built from TRBV2 and TRBJ2-7; 9 nucleotides line up with TRBD2. CDR1 and CDR2 (germline): SNHLY, FYNNEI. Trimming cost V 0 bases and J 4 bases; bases outside gene matches: 7. The CDR3 is 16 amino acids. The DNA for the CDR3 is TGTGCCAGCAGTGAAGCGCTGGGCGGGGGGGAGTACGAGCAGTACTTC. Amino acids: CASSEALGGGEYEQYF.

The rearrangement uses TRBV28 and TRBJ1-2; D is possibly TRBD1 (5 bases). Per the germline V gene, CDR1 is MDHEN and CDR2 is SYDVKM. Trimming cost V 1 base and J 9 bases, with 12 bases left between them. The CDR3 has 13 residues. The CDR3 loop is CASSLSGLVSYTF. CDR3 in DNA: TGTGCCAGCAGTTTATCAGGGCTCGTAAGCTACACCTTC.

The rearrangement uses TRBV10-3 and TRBJ2-1, with D maybe TRBD2 (6 bases). The CDR3 contains 11 residues. V shed 11 bases and J shed 15 bases, with 20 bases lying between them. Looked up from germline, CDR1 is ENHRY and CDR2 is SYGVKD. In DNA, the CDR3 is TGTGCCGCCGGCGGCGGGATGGGTGCGTTCTTC. Protein sequence: CAAGGGMGAFF.

This clonotype showed up many times. The chain uses TRBV20-1 and TRBJ2-2; D unresolved. The CDR3 contains 14 residues. Germline V gene lookup returns CDR1 DFQATT and CDR2 SNEGSKA (reference sequence). The V end lost 0 bases, the J end lost 6 bases, and 11 bases lay between the germline ends. CDR3 sequence: CSARDLAGAGELFF. The CDR3 region has the DNA TGCAGTGCTAGAGATTTAGCAGGCGCCGGGGAGCTGTTTTTT.

The rearrangement links TRBV7-2 to TRBJ2-5; 9 nucleotides match TRBD2. Trimming at V came to 5 bases and at J to 7 bases, leaving 11 bases not matched to a gene. The CDR3 extends over 15 amino acids. The germline V gene has CDR1 SGHTA and CDR2 FQGNSA. The CDR3 DNA reads as TGTGCCAGCAGCCTAATCATAGCGGGAGCCGGGACCCAGTACTTC. Its translation is CASSLIIAGAGTQYF.